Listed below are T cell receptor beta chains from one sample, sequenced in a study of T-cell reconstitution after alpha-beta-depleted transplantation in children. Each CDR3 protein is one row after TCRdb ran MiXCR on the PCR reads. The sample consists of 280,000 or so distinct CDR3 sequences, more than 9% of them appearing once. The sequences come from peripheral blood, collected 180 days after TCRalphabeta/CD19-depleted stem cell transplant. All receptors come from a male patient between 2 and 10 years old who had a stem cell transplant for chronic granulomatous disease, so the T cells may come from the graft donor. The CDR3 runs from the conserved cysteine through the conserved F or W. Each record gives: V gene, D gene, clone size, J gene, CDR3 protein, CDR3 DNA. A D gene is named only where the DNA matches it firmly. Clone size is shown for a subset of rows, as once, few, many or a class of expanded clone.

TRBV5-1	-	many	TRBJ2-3	CASTEWILTDTQYF	TGCGCCAGCACCGAATGGATCCTCACAGATACGCAGTATTTT
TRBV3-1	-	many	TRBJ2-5	CASSQDRAGQETQYF	TGTGCCAGCAGCCAAGATCGGGCAGGCCAAGAGACCCAGTACTTC
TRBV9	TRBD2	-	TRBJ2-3	CASSTLAGAPDTQYF	TGTGCCAGCAGCACACTAGCGGGGGCCCCAGATACGCAGTATTTT
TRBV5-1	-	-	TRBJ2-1	CASSSIGSEQFF	TGCGCCAGCAGCTCCATTGGTAGTGAGCAGTTCTTC
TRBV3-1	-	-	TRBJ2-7	CASSQGFSYEQYF	TGTGCCAGCAGCCAAGGCTTCTCCTACGAGCAGTACTTC
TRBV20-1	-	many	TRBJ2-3	CSAIGGKDTQYF	TGCAGTGCTATAGGAGGAAAAGATACGCAGTATTTT
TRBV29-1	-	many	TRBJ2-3	CSVEGWNTDTQYF	TGCAGCGTTGAAGGATGGAACACAGATACGCAGTATTTT
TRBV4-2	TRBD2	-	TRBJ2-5	CARGAVLAGGKETQYF	TGTGCCAGGGGCGCTGTGCTAGCGGGAGGCAAAGAGACCCAGTACTTC
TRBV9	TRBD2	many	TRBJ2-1	CASSVTLAGGLNEQFF	TGTGCCAGCAGCGTAACCCTAGCGGGGGGGCTCAATGAGCAGTTCTTC
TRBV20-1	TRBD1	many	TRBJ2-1	CSASSLGQGAHEQFF	TGCAGTGCTTCGTCCTTGGGACAGGGGGCCCATGAGCAGTTCTTC
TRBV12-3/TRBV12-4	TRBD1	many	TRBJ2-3	CASSYRGGTDTQYF	TGTGCCAGCAGTTACAGGGGTGGCACAGATACGCAGTATTTT
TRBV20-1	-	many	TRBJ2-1	CSARTAHSYNEQFF	TGCAGTGCGCGGACAGCGCACTCCTACAATGAGCAGTTCTTC
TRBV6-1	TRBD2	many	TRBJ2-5	CATQGLAGGQETQYF	TGTGCCACACAGGGACTAGCGGGAGGTCAAGAGACCCAGTACTTC
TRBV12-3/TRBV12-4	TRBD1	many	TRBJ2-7	CASSFPTGWVYEQYF	TGTGCCAGCAGTTTCCCGACAGGGTGGGTCTACGAGCAGTACTTC
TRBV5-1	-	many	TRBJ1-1	CASSLGPEAFF	TGCGCCAGCAGCTTGGGACCTGAAGCTTTCTTT
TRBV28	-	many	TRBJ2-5	CASSLGLNIVDGVETQYF	TGTGCCAGCAGTTTGGGTCTAAATATTGTCGACGGTGTCGAGACCCAGTACTTC
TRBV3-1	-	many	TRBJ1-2	CASSQDFYGYTF	TGTGCCAGCAGCCAAGACTTCTATGGCTACACCTTC
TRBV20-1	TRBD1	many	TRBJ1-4	CSASGRTGAEKLFF	TGCAGTGCTAGCGGAAGGACAGGGGCTGAAAAACTGTTTTTT
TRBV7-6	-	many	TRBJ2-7	CASSLGAGPPLYEQYF	TGTGCCAGCAGCTTAGGTGCGGGCCCCCCTCTCTACGAGCAGTACTTC
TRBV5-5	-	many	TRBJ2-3	CASSLQLVTGARDTQYF	TGTGCCAGCAGCTTGCAGCTAGTTACGGGAGCACGAGATACGCAGTATTTT
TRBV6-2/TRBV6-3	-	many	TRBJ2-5	CASSRTRQTQYF	TGTGCCAGCAGCAGGACGAGACAGACCCAGTACTTC
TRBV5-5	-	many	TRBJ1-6	CASSSDRESPLHF	TGTGCCAGCAGCTCGGACCGAGAATCACCCCTCCACTTT
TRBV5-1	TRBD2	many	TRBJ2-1	CASSLRGGHEQFF	TGCGCCAGCAGCTTGCGGGGGGGCCATGAGCAGTTCTTC
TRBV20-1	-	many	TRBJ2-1	CSARNLANYNEQFF	TGCAGTGCTAGGAACCTAGCGAACTACAATGAGCAGTTCTTC
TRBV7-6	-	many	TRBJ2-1	CASSLGIFRYNEQFF	TGTGCCAGCAGCCTCGGTATATTCCGCTACAATGAGCAGTTCTTC
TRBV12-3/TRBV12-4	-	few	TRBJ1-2	CASRKSPYRGRGYTF	TGTGCCAGCAGGAAATCCCCCTACCGAGGCAGGGGCTACACCTTC
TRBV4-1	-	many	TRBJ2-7	CASSHGLDRGREQYF	TGCGCCAGCAGCCATGGTCTGGACCGCGGGCGCGAGCAGTACTTC
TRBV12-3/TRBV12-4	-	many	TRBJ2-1	CASTLRAGKGKNEQFF	TGTGCCAGCACCTTAAGGGCAGGGAAAGGTAAAAATGAGCAGTTCTTC
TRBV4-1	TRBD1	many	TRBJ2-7	CASSPIEGQGYYEQYF	TGCGCCAGCAGCCCCATTGAGGGACAGGGGTATTACGAGCAGTACTTC
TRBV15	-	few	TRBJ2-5	CATSRDNKGRRLRETQYF	TGTGCCACCAGCAGAGACAATAAGGGACGCCGCCTGAGAGAGACCCAGTACTTC
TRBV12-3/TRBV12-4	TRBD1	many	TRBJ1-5	CASSFGTALYSNQPQHF	TGTGCCAGCAGTTTTGGGACAGCTTTATATAGCAATCAGCCCCAGCATTTT
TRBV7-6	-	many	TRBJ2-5	CATTEGETQYF	TGTGCCACCACCGAGGGGGAGACCCAGTACTTC
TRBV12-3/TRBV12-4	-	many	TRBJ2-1	CASSFWGDEQFF	TGTGCCAGCAGTTTCTGGGGTGATGAGCAGTTCTTC
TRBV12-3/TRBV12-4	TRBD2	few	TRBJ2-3	CASSRPSGSVDTQYF	TGTGCCAGCAGCCGGCCTAGCGGGAGTGTAGATACGCAGTATTTT
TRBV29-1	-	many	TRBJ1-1	CSVGQPNTEAFF	TGCAGCGTTGGACAGCCGAACACTGAAGCTTTCTTT
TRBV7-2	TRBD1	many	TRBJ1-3	CASSGGQGRAGNTIYF	TGTGCCAGCAGCGGGGGACAGGGAAGGGCTGGAAACACCATATATTTT
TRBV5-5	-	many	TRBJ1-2	CASSLVVGSGYGYTF	TGTGCCAGCAGCTTGGTTGTGGGGTCAGGGTATGGCTACACCTTC
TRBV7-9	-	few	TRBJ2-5	CASSSGAVPGETQYF	TGTGCCAGCAGCTCGGGCGCGGTCCCGGGAGAGACCCAGTACTTC
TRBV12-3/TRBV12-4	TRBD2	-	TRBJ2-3	CASSYRPGLAGSDTQYF	TGTGCCAGCAGTTATCGTCCGGGACTAGCGGGATCGGATACGCAGTATTTT
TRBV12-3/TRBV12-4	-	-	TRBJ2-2	CASSTRSVGPTPRGELFF	TGTGCCAGCAGCACCAGGTCGGTGGGACCCACCCCCCGCGGGGAGCTGTTTTTT
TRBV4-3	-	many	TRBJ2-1	CASSPPGFGNEQFF	TGCGCCAGCAGCCCACCGGGTTTTGGCAATGAGCAGTTCTTC
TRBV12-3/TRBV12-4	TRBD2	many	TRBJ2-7	CASSFYSGGPYEQYF	TGTGCCAGCAGTTTCTATAGCGGGGGGCCCTACGAGCAGTACTTC
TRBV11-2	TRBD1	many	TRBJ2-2	CASSEGTVNTGELFF	TGTGCCAGCAGCGAGGGGACAGTTAACACCGGGGAGCTGTTTTTT
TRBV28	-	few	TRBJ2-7	CASIGSYPYEQYF	TGTGCCAGCATAGGCTCGTACCCCTACGAGCAGTACTTC
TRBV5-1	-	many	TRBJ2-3	CASSPVGGSTDTQYF	TGCGCCAGCAGCCCCGTTGGCGGTAGCACAGATACGCAGTATTTT
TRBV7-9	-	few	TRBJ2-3	CASSSMMGVPDTQYF	TGTGCCAGCAGCTCCATGATGGGCGTCCCAGATACGCAGTATTTT
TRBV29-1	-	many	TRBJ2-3	CSLARVSTDTQYF	TGCAGCCTGGCGCGGGTCAGCACAGATACGCAGTATTTT
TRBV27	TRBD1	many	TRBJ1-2	CASSWGGTGGFGYTF	TGTGCCAGCAGTTGGGGCGGGACAGGGGGCTTTGGCTACACCTTC
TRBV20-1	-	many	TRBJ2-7	CSAAQYEQYF	TGCAGTGCGGCACAGTACGAGCAGTACTTC
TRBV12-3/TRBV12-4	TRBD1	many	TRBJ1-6	CASRRGQSPLHF	TGTGCCAGCAGGAGGGGGCAGTCACCCCTCCACTTT
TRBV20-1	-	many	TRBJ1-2	CSAREGSYGYTF	TGCAGTGCTAGAGAGGGGAGCTATGGCTACACCTTC
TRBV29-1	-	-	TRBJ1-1	CRTGTSNTEAFF	TGCCGAACCGGGACATCCAACACTGAAGCTTTCTTT
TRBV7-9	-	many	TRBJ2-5	CASSSSLQETQYF	TGTGCCAGCAGCTCCAGTCTCCAAGAGACCCAGTACTTC
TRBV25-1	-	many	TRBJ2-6	CASSDYRPISGANVLTF	TGTGCCAGCAGTGACTACAGACCGATCTCTGGGGCCAACGTCCTGACTTTC
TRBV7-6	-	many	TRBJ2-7	CASSLGTDDLSEQYF	TGTGCCAGCAGCTTAGGGACAGATGACCTCTCCGAGCAGTACTTC
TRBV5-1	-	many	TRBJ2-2	CASSRIPGTVGELFF	TGCGCCAGCAGCCGTATCCCCGGGACGGTCGGGGAGCTGTTTTTT
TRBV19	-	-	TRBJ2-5	CASSINPGSAETQYF	TGTGCCAGTAGTATAAATCCGGGCAGTGCAGAGACCCAGTACTTC
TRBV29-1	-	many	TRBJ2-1	CSVGRGGYNEQFF	TGCAGCGTTGGGAGGGGGGGGTACAATGAGCAGTTCTTC
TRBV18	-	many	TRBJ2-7	CASSPDRVHEQYF	TGTGCCAGCTCACCTGATAGGGTCCACGAGCAGTACTTC